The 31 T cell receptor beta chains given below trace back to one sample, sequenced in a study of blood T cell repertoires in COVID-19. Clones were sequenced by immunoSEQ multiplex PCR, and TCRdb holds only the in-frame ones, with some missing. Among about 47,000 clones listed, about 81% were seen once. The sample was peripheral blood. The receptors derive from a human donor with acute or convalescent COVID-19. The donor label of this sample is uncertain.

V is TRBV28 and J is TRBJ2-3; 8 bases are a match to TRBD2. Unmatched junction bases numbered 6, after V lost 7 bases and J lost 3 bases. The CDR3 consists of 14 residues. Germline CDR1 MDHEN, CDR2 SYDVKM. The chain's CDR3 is CASTGGQGTDTQYF. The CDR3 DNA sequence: TGTGCCAGCACGGGGGGGCAGGGGACAGATACGCAGTATTTT.

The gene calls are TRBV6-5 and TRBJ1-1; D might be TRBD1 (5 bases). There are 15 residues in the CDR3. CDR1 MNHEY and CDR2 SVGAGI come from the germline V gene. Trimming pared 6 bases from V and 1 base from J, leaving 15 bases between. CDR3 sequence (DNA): TGTGCCAGCAGGCCGGACGGCGGACAGAACACTGAAGCTTTCTTT. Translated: CASRPDGGQNTEAFF.

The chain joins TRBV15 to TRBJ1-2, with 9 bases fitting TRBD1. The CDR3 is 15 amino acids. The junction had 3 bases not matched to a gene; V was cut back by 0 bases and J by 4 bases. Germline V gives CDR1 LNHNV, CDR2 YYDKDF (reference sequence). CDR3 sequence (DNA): TGTGCCACCAGCAGAGATCTGACAGGGGGCTATGGCTACACCTTC. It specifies CATSRDLTGGYGYTF.

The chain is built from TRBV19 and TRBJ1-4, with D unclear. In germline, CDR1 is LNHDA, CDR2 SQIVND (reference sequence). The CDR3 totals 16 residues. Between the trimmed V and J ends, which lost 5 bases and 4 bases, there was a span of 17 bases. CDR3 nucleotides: TGTGCCAGTAGTGTCGGCTGGGAGAGGGATAATGAAAAACTGTTTTTT. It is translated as CASSVGWERDNEKLFF.

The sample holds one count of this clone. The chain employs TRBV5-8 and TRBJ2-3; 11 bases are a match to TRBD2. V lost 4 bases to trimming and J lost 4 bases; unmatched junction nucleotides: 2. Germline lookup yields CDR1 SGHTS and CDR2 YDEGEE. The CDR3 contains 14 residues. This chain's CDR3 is CASSVGLAADTQYF. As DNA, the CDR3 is TGTGCCAGCAGCGTGGGACTAGCGGCAGATACGCAGTATTTT.

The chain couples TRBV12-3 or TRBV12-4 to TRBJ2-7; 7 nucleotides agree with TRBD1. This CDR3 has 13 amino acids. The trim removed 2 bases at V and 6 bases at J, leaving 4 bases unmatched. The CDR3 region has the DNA TGTGCCAGCAGTTTAACAGGGGTGATCGAGCAGTACTTC. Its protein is CASSLTGVIEQYF.

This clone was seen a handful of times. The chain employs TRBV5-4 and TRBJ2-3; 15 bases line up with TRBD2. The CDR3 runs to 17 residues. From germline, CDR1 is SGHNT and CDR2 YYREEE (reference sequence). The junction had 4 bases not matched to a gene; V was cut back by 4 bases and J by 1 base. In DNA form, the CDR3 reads TGTGCCAGCAGCCTCGGGACTAGCGGGGGGCGCACAGATACGCAGTATTTT. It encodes CASSLGTSGGRTDTQYF.

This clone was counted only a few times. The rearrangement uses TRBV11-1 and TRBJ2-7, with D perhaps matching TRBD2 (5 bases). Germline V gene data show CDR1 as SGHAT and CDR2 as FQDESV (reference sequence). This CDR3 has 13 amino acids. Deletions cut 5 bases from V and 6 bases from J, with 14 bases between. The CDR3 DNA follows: TGTGCCAGCAGCGGCCCATCAGGAGGCGAGCAGTACTTC. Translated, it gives CASSGPSGGEQYF. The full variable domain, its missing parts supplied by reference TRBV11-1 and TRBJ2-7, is EAEVAQSPRYKITEKSQAVAFWCDPISGHATLYWYRQILGQGPELLVQFQDESVVDDSQLPKDRFSAERLKGVDSTLKIQPAELGDSAMYLCASSGPSGGEQYFGPGTRLTVT.

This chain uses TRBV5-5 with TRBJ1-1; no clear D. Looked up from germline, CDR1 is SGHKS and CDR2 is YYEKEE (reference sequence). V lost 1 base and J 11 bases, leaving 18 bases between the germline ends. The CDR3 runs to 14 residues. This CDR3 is CASSLSGQIVGAFF. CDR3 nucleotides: TGTGCCAGCAGCTTGAGCGGCCAAATCGTAGGGGCTTTCTTT.

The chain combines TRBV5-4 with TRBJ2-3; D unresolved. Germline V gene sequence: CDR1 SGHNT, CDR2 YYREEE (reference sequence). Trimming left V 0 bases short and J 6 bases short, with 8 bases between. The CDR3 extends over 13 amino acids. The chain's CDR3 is CASSLDRSDTQYF. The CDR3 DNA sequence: TGTGCCAGCAGCTTGGACAGATCCGATACGCAGTATTTT.

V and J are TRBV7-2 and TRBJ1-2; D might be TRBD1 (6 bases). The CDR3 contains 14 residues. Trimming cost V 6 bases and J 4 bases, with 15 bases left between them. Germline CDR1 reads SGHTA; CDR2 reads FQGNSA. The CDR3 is CASSQYTGSYGYTF. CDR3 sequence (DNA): TGTGCCAGCAGTCAATACACAGGGAGCTATGGCTACACCTTC.

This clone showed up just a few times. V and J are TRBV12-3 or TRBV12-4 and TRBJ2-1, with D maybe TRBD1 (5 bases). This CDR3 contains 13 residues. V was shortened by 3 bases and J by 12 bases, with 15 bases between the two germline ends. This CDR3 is CASSFLATQAQFF. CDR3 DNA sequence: TGTGCCAGCAGTTTTTTGGCGACACAGGCGCAGTTCTTC.

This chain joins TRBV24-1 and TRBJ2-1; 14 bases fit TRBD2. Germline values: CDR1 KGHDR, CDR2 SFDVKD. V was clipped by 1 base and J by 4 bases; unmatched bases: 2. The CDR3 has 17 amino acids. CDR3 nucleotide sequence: TGTGCCACCAGTGATTTCGGGACTAGCGGGAGATACAATGAGCAGTTCTTC. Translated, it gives CATSDFGTSGRYNEQFF.

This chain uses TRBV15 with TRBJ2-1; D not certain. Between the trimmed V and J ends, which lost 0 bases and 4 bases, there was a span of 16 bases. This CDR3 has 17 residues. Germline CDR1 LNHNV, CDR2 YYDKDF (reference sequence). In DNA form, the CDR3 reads TGTGCCACCAGCAGAGATTTAGCCTACCTCGGGTACAATGAGCAGTTCTTC. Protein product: CATSRDLAYLGYNEQFF.

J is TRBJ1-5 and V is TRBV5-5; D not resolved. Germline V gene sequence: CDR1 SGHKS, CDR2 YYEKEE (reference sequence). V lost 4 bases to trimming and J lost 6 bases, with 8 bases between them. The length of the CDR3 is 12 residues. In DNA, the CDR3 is TGTGCCAGCAGCCCGGAGGGTCAGCCCCAGCATTTT. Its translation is CASSPEGQPQHF. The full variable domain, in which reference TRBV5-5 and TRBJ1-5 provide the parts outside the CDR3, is DAGVTQSPTHLIKTRGQQVTLRCSPISGHKSVSWYQQVLGQGPQFIFQYYEKEERGRGNFPDRFSARQFPNYSSELNVNALLLGDSALYLCASSPEGQPQHFGDGTRLSIL.

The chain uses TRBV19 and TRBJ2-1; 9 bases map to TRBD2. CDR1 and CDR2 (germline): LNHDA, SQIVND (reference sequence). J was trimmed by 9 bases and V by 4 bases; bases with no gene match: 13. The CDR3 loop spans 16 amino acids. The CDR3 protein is CASSSRASGVWVEQFF. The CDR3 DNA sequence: TGTGCCAGTAGTAGCAGGGCTAGCGGGGTGTGGGTTGAGCAGTTCTTC.

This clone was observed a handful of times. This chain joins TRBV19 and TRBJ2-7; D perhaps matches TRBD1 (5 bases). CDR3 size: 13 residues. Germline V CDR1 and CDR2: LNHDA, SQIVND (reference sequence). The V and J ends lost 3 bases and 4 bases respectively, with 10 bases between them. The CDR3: CASSMGPLYEQYF. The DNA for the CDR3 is TGTGCCAGTAGTATGGGGCCCCTGTACGAGCAGTACTTC.

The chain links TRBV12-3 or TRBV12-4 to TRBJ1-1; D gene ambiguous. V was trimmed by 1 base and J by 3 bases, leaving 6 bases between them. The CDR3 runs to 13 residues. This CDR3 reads CASSLERDTEAFF. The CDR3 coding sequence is TGTGCCAGCAGTTTAGAACGGGACACTGAAGCTTTCTTT.

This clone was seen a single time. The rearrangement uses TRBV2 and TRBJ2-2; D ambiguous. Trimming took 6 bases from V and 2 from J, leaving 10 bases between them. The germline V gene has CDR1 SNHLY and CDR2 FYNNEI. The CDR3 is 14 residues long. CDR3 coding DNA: TGTGCCAGCAGAATACAGATCAACACCGGGGAGCTGTTTTTT. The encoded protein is CASRIQINTGELFF.

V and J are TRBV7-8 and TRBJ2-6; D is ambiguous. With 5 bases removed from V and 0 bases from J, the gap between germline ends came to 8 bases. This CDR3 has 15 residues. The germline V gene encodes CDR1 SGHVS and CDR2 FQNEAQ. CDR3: CASSPQLSGANVLTF. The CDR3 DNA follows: TGTGCCAGCAGCCCACAGCTCTCTGGGGCCAACGTCCTGACTTTC.

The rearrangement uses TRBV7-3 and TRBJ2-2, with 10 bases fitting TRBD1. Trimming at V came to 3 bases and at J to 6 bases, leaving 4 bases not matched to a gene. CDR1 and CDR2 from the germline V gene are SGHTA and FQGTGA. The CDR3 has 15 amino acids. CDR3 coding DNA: TGTGCCAGCAGCTTGGACAGGGGGTCGGCCGGGGAGCTGTTTTTT. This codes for CASSLDRGSAGELFF. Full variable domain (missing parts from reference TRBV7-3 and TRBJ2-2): GAGVSQTPSNKVTEKGKYVELRCDPISGHTALYWYRQSLGQGPEFLIYFQGTGAADDSGLPNDRFFAVRPEGSVSTLKIQRTERGDSAVYLCASSLDRGSAGELFFGEGSRLTVL.

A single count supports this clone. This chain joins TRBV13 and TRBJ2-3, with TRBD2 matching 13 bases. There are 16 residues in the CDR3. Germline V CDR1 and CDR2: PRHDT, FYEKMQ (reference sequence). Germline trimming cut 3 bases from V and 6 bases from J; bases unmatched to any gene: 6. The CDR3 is CASSFKRTSGGDTQYF. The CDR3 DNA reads TGTGCCAGCAGCTTTAAACGGACTAGCGGGGGTGATACGCAGTATTTT.

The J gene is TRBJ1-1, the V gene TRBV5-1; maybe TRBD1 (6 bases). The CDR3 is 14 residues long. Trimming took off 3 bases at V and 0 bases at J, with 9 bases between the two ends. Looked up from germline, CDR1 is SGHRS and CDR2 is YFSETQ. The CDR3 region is CASSSGELNTEAFF. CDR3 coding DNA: TGCGCCAGCAGCTCAGGGGAATTGAACACTGAAGCTTTCTTT.

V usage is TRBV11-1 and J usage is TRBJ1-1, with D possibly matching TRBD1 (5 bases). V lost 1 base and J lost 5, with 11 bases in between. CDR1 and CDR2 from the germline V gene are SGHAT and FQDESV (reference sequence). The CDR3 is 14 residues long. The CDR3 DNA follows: TGTGCCAGCAGCTTAGTTCAGGGAACAACTGAAGCTTTCTTT. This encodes CASSLVQGTTEAFF.

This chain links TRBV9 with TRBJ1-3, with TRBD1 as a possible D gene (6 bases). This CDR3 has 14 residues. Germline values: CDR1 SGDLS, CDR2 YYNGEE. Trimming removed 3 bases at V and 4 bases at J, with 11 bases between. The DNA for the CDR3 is TGTGCCAGCAGCGCCGGGACACCCGGAAACACCATATATTTT. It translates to CASSAGTPGNTIYF.

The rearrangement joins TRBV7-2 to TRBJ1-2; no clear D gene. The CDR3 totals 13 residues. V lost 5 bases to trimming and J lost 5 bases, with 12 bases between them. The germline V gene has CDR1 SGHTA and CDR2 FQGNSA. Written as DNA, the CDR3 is TGTGCCAGCAGCCTAGGACTTCCTTATGGCTACACCTTC. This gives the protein CASSLGLPYGYTF. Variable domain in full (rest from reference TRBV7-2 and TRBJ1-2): GAGVSQSPSNKVTEKGKDVELRCDPISGHTALYWYRQSLGQGLEFLIYFQGNSAPDKSGLPSDRFSAERTGGSVSTLTIQRTQQEDSAVYLCASSLGLPYGYTFGSGTRLTVV.

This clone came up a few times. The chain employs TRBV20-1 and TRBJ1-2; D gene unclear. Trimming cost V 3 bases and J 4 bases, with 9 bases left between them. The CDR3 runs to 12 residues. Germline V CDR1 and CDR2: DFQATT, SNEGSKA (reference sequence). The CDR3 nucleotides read TGCAGTGCTAGTTTGGGGAGCTATGGCTACACCTTC. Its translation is CSASLGSYGYTF.

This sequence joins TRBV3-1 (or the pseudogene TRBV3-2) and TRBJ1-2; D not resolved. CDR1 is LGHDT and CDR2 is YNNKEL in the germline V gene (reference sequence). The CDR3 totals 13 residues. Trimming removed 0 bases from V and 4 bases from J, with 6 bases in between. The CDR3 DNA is TGTGCCAGCAGCCAAGAATCCGGCTATGGCTACACCTTC. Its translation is CASSQESGYGYTF.

The CDR3 region is CASSPPQGGNQPQHF. The DNA of the CDR3 is TGTGCCAGTAGTCCTCCACAGGGTGGCAATCAGCCCCAGCATTTT. The chain links TRBV19 to TRBJ1-5, with D possibly TRBD1 on 6 matching bases. The V end lost 5 bases, the J end lost 2 bases, and 13 bases lay between the germline ends. Germline V gives CDR1 LNHDA, CDR2 SQIVND (reference sequence). This CDR3 has 15 amino acids. The full variable domain, rest sourced from reference TRBV19 and TRBJ1-5, is DGGITQSPKYLFRKEGQNVTLSCEQNLNHDAMYWYRQDPGQGLRLIYYSQIVNDFQKGDIAEGYSVSREKKESFPLTVTSAQKNPTAFYLCASSPPQGGNQPQHFGDGTRLSIL.

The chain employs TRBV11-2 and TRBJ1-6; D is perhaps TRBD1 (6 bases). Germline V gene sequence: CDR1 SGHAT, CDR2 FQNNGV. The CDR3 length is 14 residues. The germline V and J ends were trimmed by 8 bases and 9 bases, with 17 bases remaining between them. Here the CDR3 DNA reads TGTGCCAGCTCTTTGGACAGATCCTTTTCACCCCTCCACTTT. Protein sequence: CASSLDRSFSPLHF.

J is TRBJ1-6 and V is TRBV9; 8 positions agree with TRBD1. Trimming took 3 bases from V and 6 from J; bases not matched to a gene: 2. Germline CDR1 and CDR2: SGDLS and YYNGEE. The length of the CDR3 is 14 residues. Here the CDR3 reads CASSGGQGNSPLHF. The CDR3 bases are TGTGCCAGCAGCGGAGGACAGGGTAATTCACCCCTCCACTTT.